The 28 T cell receptor beta chains in this list originate from one sample, sequenced in a study of shared clonotypes between healthy human individuals. Here immunoSEQ multiplex PCR was the method, and the copy in TCRdb shows in-frame clones only, minus some. The table has some 2.4 million clones, 90% to 95% seen once. The material sequenced was naive CD4+ T cells from PBMCs. The subset: CD45RA+ positively selected. These TCRs come from a man in his late teens or twenties in good health. Some clones in this sample may be carry-over from other donors' samples.

The chain couples TRBV28 to TRBJ2-3; weak D call: TRBD1 (7 bases). Trimming removed 3 bases from V and 4 bases from J, with 14 bases in between. The CDR3 is 15 residues long. Germline V gene lookup returns CDR1 MDHEN and CDR2 SYDVKM. The CDR3 loop reads CASSFLDREADTQYF. As DNA, the CDR3 is TGTGCCAGCAGTTTTCTTGACAGGGAGGCAGATACGCAGTATTTT.

The chain combines TRBV28 with TRBJ2-2; D gene ambiguous. This CDR3 is 16 amino acids long. Germline V lookup: CDR1 MDHEN, CDR2 SYDVKM. Trimming shortened V by 5 bases and J by 1 base, and 14 bases separated the two germline ends. The CDR3 coding sequence is TGTGCCAGCAGTCGTAACGGGTGGGAGAACACCGGGGAGCTGTTTTTT. Protein product: CASSRNGWENTGELFF.

The rearrangement joins TRBV9 to TRBJ2-7; no clear D gene. Germline loops: CDR1 SGDLS, CDR2 YYNGEE. Between the trimmed V and J ends, which lost 5 bases and 6 bases, there was a span of 15 bases. CDR3 length: 13 residues. CDR3 loop: CASSPTFHGEQYF. The CDR3, as DNA: TGTGCCAGCAGTCCTACGTTCCACGGCGAGCAGTACTTC.

V is TRBV25-1 and J is TRBJ1-4, with D unclear. This CDR3 is built from 13 residues. The V and J ends lost 9 bases and 3 bases respectively, with 11 bases between them. Germline values: CDR1 MGHDK, CDR2 SYGVNS. The CDR3 is CASRWGANEKLFF. The CDR3 region has the DNA TGTGCCAGTAGGTGGGGAGCTAATGAAAAACTGTTTTTT.

The chain recombines TRBV28 with TRBJ1-5; no definite D call. Trimming removed 4 bases from V and 0 bases from J, with 10 bases in between. The CDR3 consists of 15 residues. CDR1 MDHEN and CDR2 SYDVKM come from the germline V gene. The CDR3 region is CASSSQSYSNQPQHF. DNA for the CDR3: TGTGCCAGCAGTTCACAGAGTTATAGCAATCAGCCCCAGCATTTT.

The chain recombines TRBV6-5 with TRBJ1-2; TRBD1 is a possible D gene (6 bases). The ends were cut back, 7 bases at V and 4 bases at J, with 13 bases in the middle. The CDR3 spans 13 residues. CDR1 is MNHEY and CDR2 is SVGAGI in the germline V gene. The chain's CDR3 is CASTTLDSYGYTF. The CDR3 nucleotides read TGTGCCAGCACCACCTTGGACAGCTATGGCTACACCTTC.

The chain combines TRBV19 with TRBJ2-3; D is ambiguous. Germline loops: CDR1 LNHDA, CDR2 SQIVND (reference sequence). This CDR3 spans 14 amino acids. With 3 bases removed from V and 3 bases from J, the gap between germline ends came to 10 bases. CDR3 residues: CASSIGVLTDTQYF. The CDR3 bases are TGTGCCAGTAGTATTGGGGTATTGACAGATACGCAGTATTTT.

V gene TRBV29-1 combines with J gene TRBJ2-1; 7 bases line up with TRBD2. This CDR3 spans 14 amino acids. CDR1 is SQVTM, CDR2 ANQGSEA, per germline. V shed 4 bases and J 3 bases; nucleotides not matched to a gene: 6. This CDR3 is CSVVAGALYNEQFF. The DNA for the CDR3 is TGCAGCGTTGTGGCGGGAGCCCTCTACAATGAGCAGTTCTTC.

V is TRBV2 and J is TRBJ1-5; the D gene is possibly TRBD1 (5 bases). This CDR3 is built from 17 residues. The germline gives CDR1 SNHLY, CDR2 FYNNEI. V was pared by 4 bases and J by 6 bases, with 22 bases between. CDR3 sequence (DNA): TGTGCCAGCAGTGCGCTATCTGTCGGCATCGGGGGTCAGCCCCAGCATTTT. Translating gives CASSALSVGIGGQPQHF.

This clone was observed a few times. The rearrangement uses TRBV19 and TRBJ2-2, with a weak D call TRBD2 (6 bases). Germline CDR1 LNHDA, CDR2 SQIVND (reference sequence). V was shortened by 5 bases and J by 5 bases, with 12 bases between the two germline ends. The CDR3 has 14 residues. The CDR3 bases are TGTGCCAGTAGTTCGGGAGTGGGGACCGGGGAGCTGTTTTTT. Protein: CASSSGVGTGELFF.

The chain couples TRBV28 to TRBJ1-5, with D maybe TRBD1 (6 bases). Germline values: CDR1 MDHEN, CDR2 SYDVKM. The CDR3 is 15 residues long. The V end lost 3 bases, the J end lost 1 base, and 10 bases lay between the germline ends. This CDR3 reads CASSFAGASNQPQHF. The CDR3 region has the DNA TGTGCCAGCAGTTTTGCAGGGGCGAGCAATCAGCCCCAGCATTTT. Based on the CDR3 plus reference TRBV28 and TRBJ1-5, the full variable domain is DVKVTQSSRYLVKRTGEKVFLECVQDMDHENMFWYRQDPGLGLRLIYFSYDVKMKEKGDIPEGYSVSREKKERFSLILESASTNQTSMYLCASSFAGASNQPQHFGDGTRLSIL.

V is TRBV7-8 and J is TRBJ2-7; 7 bases agree with TRBD1. The J segment lost 5 bases and the V segment lost 5 bases, leaving 3 bases of the junction unmatched. The CDR3 extends over 12 amino acids. Germline-derived CDR1 and CDR2 are SGHVS and FQNEAQ. CDR3 coding DNA: TGTGCCAGCAGCCCAAGGGGGCACGAGCAGTACTTC. Residues: CASSPRGHEQYF.

The V gene is TRBV10-2, the J gene TRBJ1-1; D not resolved. The V gene's germline CDR1 is WSHSY and CDR2 SAAADI. The CDR3 covers 13 residues. V was clipped by 4 bases and J by 1 base, with 7 bases between them. CDR3 bases: TGCGCCAGCAGTGGGGCAGGGAACACTGAAGCTTTCTTT. Translating it yields CASSGAGNTEAFF.

The chain couples TRBV6-5 to TRBJ2-7; possible D gene TRBD2, 6 bases. The V gene lost 7 bases and the J gene lost 4 bases, with 14 bases spanning the gap. Germline V CDR1 and CDR2: MNHEY, SVGAGI. The CDR3 contains 13 residues. CDR3 in amino acids: CASTPRTKYEQYF. In DNA, the CDR3 is TGTGCCAGCACCCCCCGGACTAAATACGAGCAGTACTTC.

The V and J genes are TRBV7-2 and TRBJ1-1, with D perhaps matching TRBD1 (6 bases). Trimming shortened V by 5 bases and J by 4 bases, and 14 bases separated the two germline ends. From germline, CDR1 is SGHTA and CDR2 FQGNSA. The CDR3 runs to 14 residues. CDR3 nucleotides: TGTGCCAGCAGCCGCCAGGGGCAGGCCACTGAAGCTTTCTTT. Translated, it gives CASSRQGQATEAFF. The entire variable domain, with the rest obtained from reference TRBV7-2 and TRBJ1-1, is as follows: GAGVSQSPSNKVTEKGKDVELRCDPISGHTALYWYRQSLGQGLEFLIYFQGNSAPDKSGLPSDRFSAERTGGSVSTLTIQRTQQEDSAVYLCASSRQGQATEAFFGQGTRLTVV.

Regarding this clone: The sample holds other DNA sequences that translate to the same CDR3. The chain carries TRBV20-1 and TRBJ2-7, with TRBD1 as a possible D gene (5 bases). V was clipped by 3 bases and J by 3 bases, with 6 bases between them. CDR1 and CDR2 (germline): DFQATT, SNEGSKA (reference sequence). The CDR3 is made up of 11 amino acids. The CDR3 DNA sequence: TGCAGTGCTAGGGACAACTACGAGCAGTACTTC. This gives the protein CSARDNYEQYF.

The rearrangement joins TRBV10-3 to TRBJ1-1; maybe TRBD1 (5 bases). Per the germline V gene, CDR1 is ENHRY and CDR2 is SYGVKD. The CDR3 totals 15 residues. V was cut by 10 bases and J by 1 base, with 19 bases left in between. CDR3 in DNA: TGTGCCACCCACAACCCCTCCGGGGGGAACACTGAAGCTTTCTTT. Its protein is CATHNPSGGNTEAFF.

Note on this clone: The sample has other DNA sequences that encode this CDR3 too. The chain employs TRBV5-4 and TRBJ1-3, with D uncertain. V was shortened by 4 bases and J by 0 bases, with 5 bases between the two germline ends. CDR1 and CDR2 (germline): SGHNT, YYREEE (reference sequence). The CDR3 is 13 residues long. The CDR3 DNA reads as TGTGCCAGCAGCCTCGACTCTGGAAACACCATATATTTT. It translates to CASSLDSGNTIYF.

The CDR3 here is CASRWDSWNSPLHF. The CDR3 bases are TGTGCCAGCAGATGGGACAGCTGGAATTCACCCCTCCACTTT. This rearrangement joins TRBV6-5 to TRBJ1-6, with TRBD1 identical over 7 bases. Trimming cost V 6 bases and J 7 bases; bases outside gene matches: 6. The CDR3 has 14 amino acids. Germline CDR1 MNHEY, CDR2 SVGAGI.

This chain links TRBV5-8 with TRBJ2-3, with 8 bases aligning to TRBD2. The CDR3 totals 15 residues. The V gene end was trimmed by 3 bases and the J gene end by 2 bases; junction bases not matched to a gene: 5. Germline V CDR1 and CDR2: SGHTS, YDEGEE. Here the CDR3 reads CASSSPGGITDTQYF. The CDR3, as DNA: TGTGCCAGCAGCTCCCCGGGGGGGATCACAGATACGCAGTATTTT. The full variable domain, its missing parts supplied by reference TRBV5-8 and TRBJ2-3, is EAGVTQSPTHLIKTRGQQATLRCSPISGHTSVYWYQQALGLGLQFLLWYDEGEERNRGNFPPRFSGRQFPNYSSELNVNALELEDSALYLCASSSPGGITDTQYFGPGTRLTVL.

This rearrangement joins TRBV7-8 to TRBJ2-2; 11 nucleotides agree with TRBD2. Per germline, CDR1 SGHVS and CDR2 FQNEAQ. The J segment lost 5 bases and the V segment lost 0 bases, leaving 5 bases of the junction unmatched. CDR3 length: 17 residues. CDR3 region: CASSLAYLAGGTGELFF. CDR3 nucleotides: TGTGCCAGCAGCTTAGCGTACCTAGCGGGAGGAACCGGGGAGCTGTTTTTT.

This sequence joins TRBV19 and TRBJ2-7; TRBD2 aligns across 13 bases. Germline V gene lookup returns CDR1 LNHDA and CDR2 SQIVND (reference sequence). V was clipped by 5 bases and J by 4 bases; unmatched bases: 11. This CDR3 is 17 amino acids long. In nucleotides, the CDR3 is TGTGCCAGTAGTTCGTTCGGGACTAGCGGGACCAATTACGAGCAGTACTTC. Encoded protein: CASSSFGTSGTNYEQYF.

The chain links TRBV27 to TRBJ1-2, with 7 bases that match TRBD1. The trim removed 6 bases at V and 7 bases at J, leaving 5 bases unmatched. The CDR3 has 12 amino acids. Germline V gene sequence: CDR1 MNHEY, CDR2 SMNVEV (reference sequence). The CDR3 protein is CASRRQGGGYTF. The CDR3 DNA reads as TGTGCCAGCAGACGACAGGGAGGTGGCTACACCTTC.

This chain joins TRBV5-4 and TRBJ1-3; D not resolved. Germline V gene data show CDR1 as SGHNT and CDR2 as YYREEE (reference sequence). V lost 4 bases to trimming and J lost 0 bases, with 14 bases between them. The CDR3 consists of 16 residues. The CDR3 DNA reads as TGTGCCAGCAGCGAAACCCTTTCGGTCTCTGGAAACACCATATATTTT. Protein product: CASSETLSVSGNTIYF.

The gene calls are TRBV5-1 and TRBJ1-2, with D maybe TRBD1 (5 bases). From germline, CDR1 is SGHRS and CDR2 YFSETQ. The CDR3 is made up of 13 amino acids. V was trimmed by 2 bases and J by 6 bases, leaving 11 bases between them. The CDR3 nucleotides are TGCGCCAGCAGCTTATCAGGGTCCCATGGCTACACCTTC. This translates into CASSLSGSHGYTF.

Of note for this clone: At one boundary the junction diverges from the germline segment, which might be a read error. The rearrangement joins TRBV7-9 to TRBJ2-5; either TRBD1 or TRBD2 may fit D (5 bases each). The germline V gene has CDR1 SEHNR and CDR2 FQNEAQ (reference sequence). The CDR3 is made up of 14 amino acids. CDR3 in DNA: TGTGCCAGCAGCTTAGCCGAGGGGCAAGGGACCCAGTACTTC. It specifies CASSLAEGQGTQYF.

The chain uses TRBV18 and TRBJ2-6; D is unclear. The CDR3 contains 16 residues. Deletions cut 4 bases from V and 0 bases from J, with 10 bases between. Germline CDR1 reads KGHSH; CDR2 reads LQKENI. CDR3 DNA sequence: TGTGCCAGCTCACAAACTACCCCCTCTGGGGCCAACGTCCTGACTTTC. Protein sequence: CASSQTTPSGANVLTF.

The chain is built from TRBV5-3 and TRBJ2-3; D may be TRBD2 (5 bases). TRBV5-3 counts as an open reading frame of uncertain function. There are 15 residues in the CDR3. The V end lost 2 bases, the J end lost 0 bases, and 10 bases lay between the germline ends. DNA for the CDR3: TGTGCCAGAAGCTTTGTTAGCGAGAGCACAGATACGCAGTATTTT. Translated, it gives CARSFVSESTDTQYF.